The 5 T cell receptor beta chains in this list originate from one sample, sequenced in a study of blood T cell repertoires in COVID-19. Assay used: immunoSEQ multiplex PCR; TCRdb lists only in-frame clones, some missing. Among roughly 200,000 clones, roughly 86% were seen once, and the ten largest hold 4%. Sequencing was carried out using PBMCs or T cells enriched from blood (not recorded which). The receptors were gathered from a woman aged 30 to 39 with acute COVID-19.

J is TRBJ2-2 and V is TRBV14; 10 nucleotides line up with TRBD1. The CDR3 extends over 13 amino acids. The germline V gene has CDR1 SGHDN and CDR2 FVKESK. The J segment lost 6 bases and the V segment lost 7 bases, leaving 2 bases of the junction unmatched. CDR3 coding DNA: TGTGCCAGCAAAGGGACAGGGGCCGGGGAGCTGTTTTTT. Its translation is CASKGTGAGELFF. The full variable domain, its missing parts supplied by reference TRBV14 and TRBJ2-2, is EAGVTQFPSHSVIEKGQTVTLRCDPISGHDNLYWYRRVMGKEIKFLLHFVKESKQDESGMPNNRFLAERTGGTYSTLKVQPAELEDSGVYFCASKGTGAGELFFGEGSRLTVL.

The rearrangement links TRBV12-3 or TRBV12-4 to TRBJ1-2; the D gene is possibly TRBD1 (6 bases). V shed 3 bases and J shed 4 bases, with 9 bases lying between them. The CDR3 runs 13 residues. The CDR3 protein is CASSLTGPYGYTF. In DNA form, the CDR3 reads TGTGCCAGCAGTTTGACAGGTCCCTATGGCTACACCTTC.

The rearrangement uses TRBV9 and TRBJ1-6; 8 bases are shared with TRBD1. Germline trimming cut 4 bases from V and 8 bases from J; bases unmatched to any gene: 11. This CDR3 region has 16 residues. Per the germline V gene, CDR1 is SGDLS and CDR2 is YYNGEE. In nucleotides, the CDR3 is TGTGCCAGCAGCCCGCGAGGAGGGGGACAGGATTCACCCCTCCACTTT. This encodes CASSPRGGGQDSPLHF.

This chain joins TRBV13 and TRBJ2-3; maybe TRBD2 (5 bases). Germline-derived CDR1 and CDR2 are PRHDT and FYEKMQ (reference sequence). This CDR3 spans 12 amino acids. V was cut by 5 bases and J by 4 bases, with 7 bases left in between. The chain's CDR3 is CASSLSADTQYF. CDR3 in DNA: TGTGCCAGCAGCCTTAGCGCAGATACGCAGTATTTT.

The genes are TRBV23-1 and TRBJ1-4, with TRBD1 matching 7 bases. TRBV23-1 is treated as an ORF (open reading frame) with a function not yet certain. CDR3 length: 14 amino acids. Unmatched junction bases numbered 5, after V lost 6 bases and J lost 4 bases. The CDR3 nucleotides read TGCGCCAGCAGCAAGGGGGCGAGTAATGAAAAACTGTTTTTT. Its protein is CASSKGASNEKLFF.